A single sample gave rise to the 29 T cell receptor beta chains below, sequenced in a study of cytomegalovirus exposure and HLA in healthy donors. The PCR was carried out with 60 Vbeta primers and 13 Jbeta primers. The data were produced by immunoSEQ multiplex PCR, yet TCRdb's version contains in-frame clones alone and is incomplete. The repertoire holds 150,000 to 200,000 clones, with more than 60% as singletons. Sequenced material: PBMCs. These receptors were taken from a human donor in good health.

The sample holds a few counts of this clone. The genes are TRBV11-3 and TRBJ1-6; 8 bases fit TRBD1. The ends lost 11 bases at V and 5 bases at J; junction bases unmatched: 5. This CDR3 is 13 amino acids long. Germline assignment: CDR1 SGHNT and CDR2 YENEEA. This chain's CDR3 is CAGRTGNNSPLHF. The CDR3 nucleotides are TGTGCCGGCCGGACAGGGAATAATTCACCCCTCCACTTT. Looking up the rest from reference TRBV11-3 and TRBJ1-6 gives the full variable domain: EAGVVQSPRYKIIEKKQPVAFWCNPISGHNTLYWYLQNLGQGPELLIRYENEEAVDDSQLPKDRFSAERLKGVDSTLKIQPAELGDSAVYLCAGRTGNNSPLHFGNGTRLTVT.

This rearrangement joins TRBV7-3 to TRBJ1-2; maybe TRBD1 (5 bases). Germline V gene data show CDR1 as SGHTA and CDR2 as FQGTGA. This CDR3 region has 15 residues. The V and J ends lost 5 bases and 4 bases respectively, with 17 bases between them. The CDR3 spells CASSQNARQPYGYTF. The CDR3 region has the DNA TGTGCCAGCAGCCAAAACGCCCGACAGCCCTATGGCTACACCTTC.

This rearrangement joins TRBV9 to TRBJ2-5; D unresolved. The J call may be faulty, since TRBJ2-7 better matches the DNA end. Per germline, CDR1 SGDLS and CDR2 YYNGEE. The CDR3 covers 13 residues. CDR3 in amino acids: CASSGNGPREQYF. As DNA, the CDR3 is TGTGCCAGCAGCGGGAATGGGCCTCGCGAGCAGTACTTC.

This clone rates as medium-sized. V usage is TRBV4-1 and J usage is TRBJ1-1, with D unclear. The CDR3 is made up of 15 amino acids. Germline V lookup: CDR1 MGHRA, CDR2 YSYEKL. V lost 4 bases and J 0 bases, leaving 12 bases between the germline ends. The CDR3 sequence is CASSLEATMNTEAFF. In nucleotides, the CDR3 is TGCGCCAGCAGCCTGGAGGCGACAATGAACACTGAAGCTTTCTTT.

There are a few counts of this clone. The rearrangement links TRBV7-6 to TRBJ2-6, with D perhaps matching TRBD2 (7 bases). Germline-derived CDR1 and CDR2 are SGHVS and FNYEAQ. Trimming pared 2 bases from V and 0 bases from J, leaving 11 bases between. The length of the CDR3 is 17 residues. CDR3 DNA sequence: TGTGCCAGCAGCTTATGGGGAGGGGGCTCTGGGGCCAACGTCCTGACTTTC. Its translation: CASSLWGGGSGANVLTF.

This clone was counted once. The chain couples TRBV14 to TRBJ1-2; 7 nucleotides agree with TRBD1. V dropped 4 bases and J dropped 4; count of bases not matched to a gene: 3. CDR1 and CDR2 (germline): SGHDN, FVKESK. CDR3 size: 13 residues. The CDR3 coding sequence is TGTGCCAGCAGCCCCGGACAGGCCTATGGCTACACCTTC. Amino acid sequence: CASSPGQAYGYTF. Supplemented by reference TRBV14 and TRBJ1-2, the full variable domain reads EAGVTQFPSHSVIEKGQTVTLRCDPISGHDNLYWYRRVMGKEIKFLLHFVKESKQDESGMPNNRFLAERTGGTYSTLKVQPAELEDSGVYFCASSPGQAYGYTFGSGTRLTVV.

The chain uses TRBV4-3 and TRBJ1-6, with D possibly being TRBD1 (6 bases). The germline V gene has CDR1 LGHNA and CDR2 YSLEER. V shed 0 bases and J shed 7 bases, with 13 bases lying between them. The CDR3 consists of 16 residues. This chain's CDR3 is CASSQDNRQGNSPLHF. The CDR3 DNA sequence: TGCGCCAGCAGCCAAGATAATCGTCAGGGGAATTCACCCCTCCACTTT.

Points on this clone: The junction departs from the called germline gene at one end, perhaps through a read error. J is TRBJ2-2 and V is TRBV5-3; maybe TRBD2 (5 bases). TRBV5-3 is recorded as an ORF, its role being uncertain. The CDR3 runs to 16 residues. The CDR3 region is CARPLKGAASTGELVF. The CDR3 nucleotides read TGTGCCAGACCCTTGAAGGGCGCCGCGAGCACCGGGGAGCTGGTTTTT.

This sequence joins TRBV9 and TRBJ2-3, with a possible D match to TRBD2 (6 bases). Germline V lookup: CDR1 SGDLS, CDR2 YYNGEE. The V and J ends lost 4 bases and 5 bases respectively, with 14 bases between them. The CDR3 contains 14 residues. CDR3 sequence reads: CASSLRGTQDTQYF. CDR3 bases: TGTGCCAGCAGCCTCCGGGGGACCCAAGATACGCAGTATTTT.

The rearrangement joins TRBV11-3 to TRBJ1-1, with 7 bases that match TRBD1. The trim removed 5 bases at V and 3 bases at J, leaving 3 bases unmatched. There are 13 residues in the CDR3. Germline loops: CDR1 SGHNT, CDR2 YENEEA. The CDR3 loop is CASSQTGDTEAFF. The DNA of the CDR3 is TGTGCCAGCAGCCAAACAGGGGACACTGAAGCTTTCTTT.

The chain recombines TRBV19 with TRBJ2-1; 9 bases are shared with TRBD2. The germline gives CDR1 LNHDA, CDR2 SQIVND (reference sequence). The CDR3 spans 14 residues. V was clipped by 10 bases and J by 8 bases; unmatched bases: 12. The CDR3 nucleotides are TGTGCCACCCAGGGGGGCGGGGGGGCCTATGAGCAGTTCTTC. This codes for CATQGGGGAYEQFF.

This rearrangement joins TRBV5-4 to TRBJ2-1; TRBD2 matches at 12 bases. Germline V CDR1 and CDR2: SGHNT, YYREEE (reference sequence). V dropped 4 bases and J dropped 0; count of bases not matched to a gene: 8. This CDR3 spans 18 amino acids. The CDR3 region has the DNA TGTGCCAGCAGCACCGAGACTAGCGGGGGAAGCTCCTACAATGAGCAGTTCTTC. Translated: CASSTETSGGSSYNEQFF.

The chain links TRBV5-8 to TRBJ1-2; D is perhaps TRBD1 (6 bases). This CDR3 has 12 amino acids. Per germline, CDR1 SGHTS and CDR2 YDEGEE. V was shortened by 4 bases and J by 6 bases, with 10 bases between the two germline ends. The CDR3 region has the DNA TGTGCCAGCAGCAAACAGGGTGATGGCTACACCTTC. Translation: CASSKQGDGYTF.

This clone was seen a few times. The chain combines TRBV11-2 with TRBJ1-5; D may be TRBD1 (6 bases). Trimming stripped 1 base from V and 0 bases from J, with 7 bases between. The CDR3 length is 15 residues. Germline CDR1 reads SGHAT; CDR2 reads FQNNGV. CDR3 DNA sequence: TGTGCCAGCAGCTTAGGGACAGATAGCAATCAGCCCCAGCATTTT. Protein: CASSLGTDSNQPQHF.

The chain combines TRBV6-6 with TRBJ2-7, with TRBD1 matching 7 bases. V dropped 0 bases and J dropped 0; count of bases not matched to a gene: 5. Germline V gene lookup returns CDR1 MNHNY and CDR2 SVGAGI (reference sequence). The CDR3 runs to 16 residues. The CDR3 nucleotides are TGTGCCAGCAGTTACTCTCCCAGGGGGAGCTCCTACGAGCAGTACTTC. Its protein product is CASSYSPRGSSYEQYF.

V gene TRBV6-5 combines with J gene TRBJ2-3; D is perhaps TRBD2 (7 bases). V shed 0 bases and J shed 7 bases, with 11 bases lying between them. Germline values: CDR1 MNHEY, CDR2 SVGAGI. This CDR3 has 14 amino acids. CDR3 sequence: CASSYSGGANTQYF. The CDR3 DNA follows: TGTGCCAGCAGTTACTCGGGGGGGGCAAATACGCAGTATTTT.

The V and J genes are TRBV7-9 and TRBJ2-6; 7 bases map to TRBD2. CDR1 is SEHNR and CDR2 is FQNEAQ in the germline V gene (reference sequence). CDR3 length: 17 amino acids. Trimming cost V 4 bases and J 3 bases; bases outside gene matches: 9. For the CDR3, the DNA is TGTGCCAGCAGCTCCTGGGGAGGGCAGGATGGGGCCAACGTCCTGACTTTC. This codes for CASSSWGGQDGANVLTF.

This clone was observed a few times. The chain carries TRBV5-1 and TRBJ1-2; 9 nucleotides align to TRBD1. Germline-derived CDR1 and CDR2 are SGHRS and YFSETQ. The CDR3 spans 15 residues. The V and J ends lost 4 bases and 5 bases, in that order; junction bases with no gene match: 9. The CDR3 DNA is TGCGCCAGCAGCCAACCGGGACAGGGCCTATATGGCTACACCTTC. Amino acid sequence: CASSQPGQGLYGYTF.

This clone was seen a few times. V is TRBV7-9 and J is TRBJ2-1; perhaps TRBD1 as D (6 bases). V was pared by 1 base and J by 3 bases, with 10 bases between. Germline CDR1 SEHNR, CDR2 FQNEAQ (reference sequence). This CDR3 contains 15 residues. In DNA, the CDR3 is TGTGCCAGCAGCTTAGGGGGGCCCCTCTACAATGAGCAGTTCTTC. It translates to CASSLGGPLYNEQFF.

The chain recombines TRBV2 with TRBJ2-2; 10 nucleotides line up with TRBD1. The V segment lost 5 bases and the J segment 2 bases; nucleotides outside the gene matches: 2. Germline V lookup: CDR1 SNHLY, CDR2 FYNNEI. The CDR3 consists of 15 residues. The CDR3 DNA reads TGTGCCAGCAGTCGACAGGGGGCTAACACCGGGGAGCTGTTTTTT. Protein: CASSRQGANTGELFF. The full variable domain, in which reference TRBV2 and TRBJ2-2 provide the parts outside the CDR3, is EPEVTQTPSHQVTQMGQEVILRCVPISNHLYFYWYRQILGQKVEFLVSFYNNEISEKSEIFDDQFSVERPDGSNFTLKIRSTKLEDSAMYFCASSRQGANTGELFFGEGSRLTVL.

The rearrangement joins TRBV7-3 to TRBJ2-3; D is possibly TRBD2 (6 bases). CDR3 length: 16 amino acids. V lost 2 bases to trimming and J lost 6 bases, with 18 bases between them. The germline V gene encodes CDR1 SGHTA and CDR2 FQGTGA. The CDR3 sequence: CASSLRGTVGRDTQYF. The DNA for the CDR3 is TGTGCCAGCAGCTTACGGGGGACGGTTGGCAGGGATACGCAGTATTTT.

The table lists this clone with a count of one. The chain employs TRBV18 and TRBJ2-3, with 10 bases that match TRBD2. CDR3 size: 14 residues. Looked up from germline, CDR1 is KGHSH and CDR2 is LQKENI. J was trimmed by 0 bases and V by 8 bases; bases with no gene match: 2. The CDR3 spells CASKAGGSTDTQYF. CDR3 sequence (DNA): TGTGCCAGCAAAGCGGGGGGGAGCACAGATACGCAGTATTTT.

The J gene is TRBJ1-1, the V gene TRBV30, with D unclear. The length of the CDR3 is 12 residues. Germline lookup yields CDR1 GTSNPN and CDR2 SVGIG (reference sequence). The V and J ends lost 4 bases and 5 bases respectively, with 11 bases between them. The CDR3: CAWKKPGTEAFF. Here the CDR3 DNA reads TGTGCCTGGAAGAAACCGGGGACTGAAGCTTTCTTT.

This clone was seen only a few times. This chain connects TRBV7-2 to TRBJ1-1, with D perhaps TRBD1 (6 bases). The V gene's germline CDR1 is SGHTA and CDR2 FQGNSA. Trimming left V 2 bases short and J 4 bases short, with 11 bases between. This CDR3 has 14 amino acids. CDR3 sequence: CASSLNRVGTEAFF. The DNA of the CDR3 is TGTGCCAGCAGCTTAAACAGGGTGGGCACTGAAGCTTTCTTT.

This clone was observed a few times. The V and J genes are TRBV25-1 and TRBJ1-5; the match to TRBD1 covers 9 bases. V was clipped by 1 base and J by 4 bases; unmatched bases: 11. CDR1 and CDR2 (germline): MGHDK, SYGVNS. The CDR3 contains 18 residues. DNA for the CDR3: TGTGCCAGCAGTGAATCGGACGGCGAGACAGGGGGGAATCAGCCCCAGCATTTT. This codes for CASSESDGETGGNQPQHF.

This chain connects TRBV5-1 to TRBJ1-2, with 8 positions matching TRBD1. Germline V gene lookup returns CDR1 SGHRS and CDR2 YFSETQ. With V trimmed by 4 bases and J by 6 bases, 8 bases remained unmatched. The CDR3 is 14 residues long. This chain's CDR3 is CASSRAGGMDGYTF. DNA of the CDR3: TGCGCCAGCAGCCGAGCAGGGGGCATGGATGGCTACACCTTC.

This chain links TRBV19 with TRBJ2-7, with TRBD1 matching 9 bases. The CDR3 spans 14 residues. V gave up 5 bases and J gave up 0 bases; unmatched junction bases: 2. The germline CDR1 and CDR2 sequences are LNHDA and SQIVND (reference sequence). The CDR3 loop is CASSATGGSYEQYF. The DNA of the CDR3 is TGTGCCAGTAGTGCGACAGGGGGCTCCTACGAGCAGTACTTC.

In this sample, this clone turned up a few times. A read error may account for a junction end that differs from germline. The chain recombines TRBV6-1 with TRBJ1-1; 9 nucleotides match TRBD1. Per the germline V gene, CDR1 is MNHNS and CDR2 is SASEGT. The CDR3 runs to 15 residues. CDR3: CAISESTGGNTEAFF. As DNA, the CDR3 is TGTGCCATCAGTGAGTCGACAGGGGGGAACACTGAAGCTTTCTTT.

The V gene is TRBV5-1, the J gene TRBJ2-3; a possible D gene is TRBD2 (5 bases). Germline CDR1 SGHRS, CDR2 YFSETQ. The CDR3 is made up of 14 amino acids. Trimming cost V 3 bases and J 4 bases, with 12 bases left between them. The CDR3 sequence: CASSYLADADTQYF. The CDR3, as DNA: TGCGCCAGCAGCTACCTAGCAGATGCAGATACGCAGTATTTT.